Here is one T cell receptor (beta chain) with its context. There is no known antigen for this receptor. There are no base qualities to consult, and no much larger clone falls within one base. This record comes from a study of lymphopenia after photon versus proton radiotherapy (dated by TCRdb to between 2018 and 2020). In the study overall: In patients with gastrointestinal tumors who developed high-grade lymphopenia, the study compared the immunological effects of photon radiation therapy with those of proton radiation therapy. The 20 or so patients in the cohort had gastrointestinal tumors, were treated with either photon or proton therapy, and subsequently developed lymphopenia. The goal of the study was to characterize the differences between the two radiation modalities in how they affect the immune system. The paper as a whole reports these results and caveats: Across the cohort, a larger post-nadir drop in TCR diversity was inversely correlated with overall survival time among patients who died. Proton-treated patients stayed relatively stable during treatment, while photon-treated patients lost naive T cells and TCR diversity and gained effector/memory populations. After the lymphocyte count nadir, photon-treated repertoires showed oligoclonal expansion, especially of CD8+ Temra cells, which drove the drop in diversity. The survival association was assessed only in patients who died, and the authors presented better survival with proton therapy as a possibility rather than a demonstrated result.

Libraries were prepared through the immunoSEQ multiplex PCR assay. T cell repertoires were profiled with deep sequencing of rearranged TCR beta loci together with multiparametric flow cytometry. Entries here come from immuneACCESS through TCRdb and include only in-frame sequences with V and J called. Some clones fail to appear in such tables; in the studies checked, an unresolved V gene covers under half of the shortfall, and the cause of the remainder is unknown. The sample table lists 20,000 to 30,000 clones, 80% to 85% of them with a count of one. The top ten constitute 21% of the sample. The CDR3 goes from the cysteine to the phenylalanine over 13 residues. Only the CDR3 region is kept as DNA, spanning 39 bases read in frame from base 1. The V end loses 5 bases and the J end loses 7 bases, and a stretch of 12 bases separates them. Via the germline V gene, CDR1 is SGHTA and CDR2 FQGNSA.

This specimen was peripheral blood, taken from a patient treated with proton-based radiotherapy. In this chain, TRBV7-2 is recombined with TRBJ2-4; the D segment could be TRBD1, given 6 matching bases. This TCR was sampled from a woman in her 70s with pancreatic cancer. The DNA sequence follows: TGTGCCAGCAGCACGGACAGTGGGAACATTCAGTACTTC. Its product reads: CASSTDSGNIQYF.